This is a list of T cell receptor beta chains from one sample in a study of shared clonotypes between healthy human individuals. Repertoires were generated with immunoSEQ multiplex PCR, while TCRdb's copy carries only in-frame clones and drops some. The data hold 2 million to 3 million clones, with 93% observed a single time. The sequenced material came from naive CD4+ T cells from PBMCs. The receptor source for this set is a man between 18 and 29 years old in good health. Some clones in this sample may be carry-over from other donors' samples. The CDR3 runs from the conserved cysteine through the conserved F or W. A D gene is named only where the DNA matches it firmly. The size entry is marked missing in some rows and otherwise reads once, few, many or a size class.

v_gene	len	j_gene	abundance	d_gene	CDR3aa	CDR3nt
TRBV27	15	TRBJ2-3	NA	TRBD2	CASSPTAGGPQKQYF	TGTGCCAGCAGTCCCACGGCGGGAGGGCCTCAGAAGCAGTATTTT
TRBV6-5	15	TRBJ2-2	NA	NA	CASSDQGFRTGELFF	TGTGCCAGCAGCGACCAGGGGTTTCGGACCGGGGAGCTGTTTTTT
TRBV18	16	TRBJ2-1	NA	TRBD2	CASSPPSSGSYNEQFF	TGTGCCAGCTCACCACCGTCTAGCGGCTCCTACAATGAGCAGTTCTTC
TRBV2	16	TRBJ2-2	once	NA	CASSEEAGTTAGELFF	TGTGCCAGCAGTGAAGAGGCGGGGACAACGGCCGGGGAGCTGTTTTTT
TRBV7-9	15	TRBJ2-5	NA	TRBD2	CASSLIRAGGETQYF	TGTGCCAGCAGCTTAATACGAGCGGGAGGGGAGACCCAGTACTTC
TRBV6-6	15	TRBJ2-5	NA	TRBD2	CASSYGREAQGPQYF	TGTGCCAGCAGTTACGGGCGGGAGGCCCAGGGGCCCCAGTACTTC
TRBV6-6	14	TRBJ1-2	NA	NA	CATRRDPGNYGYTF	TGTGCCACCAGAAGAGACCCGGGTAATTATGGCTACACCTTC
TRBV4-2	18	TRBJ2-3	NA	TRBD2	CASSQGELAGGQSGTQYF	TGTGCCAGCAGCCAGGGGGAACTAGCGGGAGGGCAAAGTGGTACGCAGTATTTT
TRBV5-1	15	TRBJ1-4	NA	TRBD1	CASSGTGTGSEKLFF	TGCGCCAGCAGCGGAACCGGGACAGGGAGTGAAAAACTGTTTTTT
TRBV28	15	TRBJ1-3	NA	TRBD1	CASSGDRSSGNTIYF	TGTGCCAGCAGTGGGGACAGAAGCTCTGGAAACACCATATATTTT
TRBV4-3	18	TRBJ2-3	NA	TRBD2	CASSQDSGGGPSTDTQYF	TGCGCCAGCAGCCAAGATTCGGGGGGAGGGCCCTCAACAGATACGCAGTATTTT
TRBV5-4	17	TRBJ2-2	NA	TRBD1	CASTIQGGQPGSGELFF	TGTGCCAGCACCATTCAAGGGGGCCAGCCTGGGTCCGGGGAGCTGTTTTTT
TRBV5-1	15	TRBJ2-1	NA	NA	CASTPQGMLLNEQFF	TGCGCCAGCACCCCCCAGGGTATGCTTCTTAATGAGCAGTTCTTC
TRBV5-1	12	TRBJ1-1	NA	NA	CASSLAPPLTVF	TGCGCCAGCAGCTTGGCCCCACCATTGACGGTTTTT
TRBV7-3	13	TRBJ1-2	NA	NA	CASSGFARGGYTF	TGTGCCAGCAGCGGATTCGCCAGGGGTGGCTACACCTTC
TRBV5-1	15	TRBJ2-3	NA	NA	CASSLARGLGDTQYF	TGCGCCAGCAGCTTGGCCCGCGGGTTAGGGGATACGCAGTATTTT
TRBV5-1	14	TRBJ2-2	NA	NA	CASSLGVHTGELFF	TGCGCCAGCAGCTTAGGGGTACACACCGGGGAGCTGTTTTTT
TRBV11-1	14	TRBJ2-5	NA	TRBD1	CASSSRQGAGEQYF	TGTGCCAGCAGCTCCCGACAGGGGGCGGGGGAGCAGTACTTC
TRBV5-1	13	TRBJ2-3	NA	NA	CASSSSSTDTQYF	TGCGCCAGCAGCTCATCTAGCACAGATACGCAGTATTTT
TRBV7-6	12	TRBJ2-5	few	NA	CASSLDRETQYF	TGTGCCAGCAGCTTAGACAGGGAGACCCAGTACTTC
TRBV10-3	14	TRBJ1-3	NA	NA	CAIATGGSGNTIYF	TGTGCCATCGCTACTGGGGGCTCTGGAAACACCATATATTTT
TRBV11-3	15	TRBJ2-1	few	NA	CASSLGGGVYNEQFF	TGTGCCAGCAGCTTAGGCGGAGGGGTCTACAATGAGCAGTTCTTC
TRBV5-1	14	TRBJ2-5	NA	NA	CASSPWGNQETQYF	TGCGCCAGCAGCCCCTGGGGTAACCAAGAGACCCAGTACTTC
TRBV2	15	TRBJ1-1	NA	TRBD1	CASSSQGGGNSEAFF	TGTGCCAGCAGTTCACAGGGGGGAGGAAACTCTGAAGCTTTCTTT
TRBV2	15	TRBJ1-5	NA	NA	CASSPDLSSNQPQHF	TGTGCCAGCAGCCCTGATCTTTCGAGCAATCAGCCCCAGCATTTT
TRBV2	17	TRBJ2-3	NA	NA	CASSEARGRGSADTQYF	TGTGCCAGCAGTGAAGCGCGGGGGCGGGGAAGCGCAGATACGCAGTATTTT
TRBV15	15	TRBJ2-7	NA	NA	CATSRDSTGSYEQYF	TGTGCCACCAGCAGAGATTCCACGGGATCCTACGAGCAGTACTTC
TRBV27	17	TRBJ1-6	NA	NA	CASTSLGFSAYNSPLHF	TGTGCCAGCACCTCTCTAGGTTTTAGCGCCTATAATTCACCCCTCCACTTT
TRBV6-1	15	TRBJ2-7	NA	NA	CASSEAGAGFYEQYF	TGTGCCAGCAGTGAAGCCGGCGCAGGGTTCTACGAGCAGTACTTC
TRBV29-1	14	TRBJ2-3	NA	NA	CSVQEDTSTDTQYF	TGCAGCGTTCAGGAGGACACCAGCACAGATACGCAGTATTTT
TRBV6-1	19	TRBJ2-7	NA	TRBD1	CASSDRHTTRDRGFYEQYF	TGTGCCAGCAGTGACCGCCACACCACCCGGGACAGGGGGTTCTACGAGCAGTACTTC
TRBV5-4	14	TRBJ2-1	NA	TRBD2	CASNLAGSYNEQFF	TGTGCCAGCAACCTAGCGGGATCCTACAATGAGCAGTTCTTC
TRBV28	16	TRBJ1-3	NA	NA	CASSLLRLSTGNTIYF	TGTGCCAGCAGTTTATTGAGATTGAGTACTGGAAACACCATATATTTT
TRBV7-2	14	TRBJ2-5	NA	NA	CASSLVGSQETQYF	TGTGCCAGCAGCTTAGTGGGCAGCCAAGAGACCCAGTACTTC
TRBV5-4	16	TRBJ1-3	NA	NA	CASSREQGASGNTIYF	TGTGCCAGCAGCAGAGAACAGGGAGCCTCTGGAAACACCATATATTTT
TRBV18	13	TRBJ2-3	NA	NA	CASSPGNPDTQYF	TGTGCCAGCTCACCGGGCAACCCAGATACGCAGTATTTT
TRBV11-1	16	TRBJ2-7	NA	TRBD2	CASSQNIPAGAYEQYF	TGTGCCAGCAGCCAAAATATTCCGGCGGGAGCCTACGAGCAGTACTTC
TRBV5-4	13	TRBJ2-5	NA	NA	CASSPAGRETQYF	TGTGCCAGCAGCCCCGCAGGGAGAGAGACCCAGTACTTC
TRBV7-3	13	TRBJ2-7	NA	NA	CASRPTGQMVQYF	TGTGCCAGCAGACCCACAGGACAGATGGTGCAGTACTTC
TRBV29-1	14	TRBJ2-3	once	TRBD2	CSVGGLAGKDTQYF	TGCAGCGTTGGAGGGCTAGCGGGTAAGGATACGCAGTATTTT
TRBV7-2	17	TRBJ1-5	NA	TRBD1	CASRENLRGPSGQPQHF	TGTGCCAGCAGGGAGAATCTCAGGGGGCCCTCGGGGCAGCCCCAGCATTTT
TRBV4-3	15	TRBJ1-2	NA	NA	CASSQANGGGYGYTF	TGCGCCAGCAGCCAAGCCAACGGGGGCGGCTATGGCTACACCTTC
TRBV10-3	14	TRBJ1-5	NA	NA	CAISESGRNQPQHF	TGTGCCATCAGTGAGTCGGGTCGCAATCAGCCCCAGCATTTT
TRBV9	12	TRBJ2-3	NA	TRBD1	CASSVGQGTQYF	TGTGCCAGCAGCGTAGGACAGGGGACGCAGTATTTT
TRBV11-2	16	TRBJ1-3	NA	TRBD1	CASSTRTGYSGNTIYF	TGTGCCAGCAGCACCCGGACAGGCTACTCTGGAAACACCATATATTTT
TRBV30	15	TRBJ2-5	NA	TRBD2	CAWSSTSGSLETQYF	TGTGCCTGGAGCAGCACTAGCGGGAGCTTAGAGACCCAGTACTTC
TRBV27	13	TRBJ1-1	NA	TRBD1	CASSPRDRDEAFF	TGTGCCAGCAGCCCTCGGGACAGGGATGAAGCTTTCTTT
TRBV19	14	TRBJ1-5	NA	TRBD1	CATQGDSFNQPQHF	TGTGCCACCCAGGGGGACAGCTTCAATCAGCCCCAGCATTTT
TRBV9	13	TRBJ1-1	NA	TRBD1	CASSADRGTEAFF	TGTGCCAGCAGCGCTGACAGGGGGACTGAAGCTTTCTTT
TRBV11-1	17	TRBJ2-1	NA	NA	CASSQGAGGLVLYEQFF	TGTGCCAGCAGCCAAGGGGCGGGTGGGCTAGTCCTCTATGAGCAGTTCTTC
TRBV14	14	TRBJ2-3	NA	NA	CASSQAWGTDTQYF	TGTGCCAGCAGCCAAGCGTGGGGCACAGATACGCAGTATTTT
TRBV10-3	14	TRBJ1-1	once	NA	CAISESSANTEAFF	TGTGCCATCAGTGAGTCGAGTGCGAACACTGAAGCTTTCTTT
TRBV27	15	TRBJ1-5	NA	NA	CASSLSWGIVQPQHF	TGTGCCAGCAGTTTATCCTGGGGGATCGTTCAGCCCCAGCATTTT
TRBV2	17	TRBJ1-3	NA	NA	CASSVDQGYASGNTIYF	TGTGCCAGCAGTGTGGATCAGGGGTATGCTTCTGGAAACACCATATATTTT
TRBV5-1	15	TRBJ2-7	NA	NA	CASSGGTGSSYEQYF	TGCGCCAGCAGCGGAGGAACAGGGTCCTCCTACGAGCAGTACTTC
TRBV5-1	14	TRBJ2-7	NA	TRBD1	CASSLRTGGYEQYF	TGCGCCAGCAGTTTGAGGACAGGGGGCTACGAGCAGTACTTC
TRBV5-1	14	TRBJ1-1	NA	NA	CASSLERASLMAFF	TGCGCCAGCAGCTTGGAGAGGGCCAGTCTAATGGCTTTCTTT
TRBV15	17	TRBJ1-2	NA	TRBD1	CATSRDPWTGANYGYTF	TGTGCCACCAGCAGAGACCCCTGGACAGGGGCTAACTATGGCTACACCTTC
TRBV9	14	TRBJ2-2	NA	NA	CASRSGSNTGELFF	TGTGCCAGCAGGTCGGGTTCGAACACCGGGGAGCTGTTTTTT
TRBV7-3	18	TRBJ1-3	NA	TRBD1	CASSLRGQGAYSGNTIYF	TGTGCCAGCAGCCTAAGAGGACAGGGGGCTTACTCTGGAAACACCATATATTTT